This passage covers 9 T cell receptor beta chains from one sample sequenced in a study of regulatory T cells in long-lasting Graves disease. To make TCR beta libraries, researchers used iRepertoire HTBI primers and Arm-PCR of CDR3 regions. Via MiXCR, TCRdb re-called the multiplex PCR reads, giving one row per CDR3 protein. The sample has about 400,000 distinct CDR3 sequences, less than 25% seen once; the top ten hold roughly 20%. The time point denotes: persistent/refractory GD, antithyroid drugs over 5 years with positive TRAb. Scientists built the TCR library using RNA that was extracted from PBMCs. The sequences come from peripheral blood mononuclear cells (PBMCs), collected when the disease was refractory, from a patient treated with antithyroid drugs. All receptors derive from a female donor with Graves disease.

This clonotype was counted between two and nine times. This chain joins TRBV15 and TRBJ2-5; possible D gene TRBD1, 6 bases. The length of the CDR3 is 17 residues. CDR1 is LNHNV, CDR2 YYDKDF, per germline (reference sequence). Trimming pared 2 bases from V and 5 bases from J, leaving 21 bases between. The CDR3 loop is CATSRRLDQGILETQYF. The CDR3 nucleotides are TGTGCCACCAGCAGACGATTGGATCAGGGGATTTTGGAGACCCAGTACTTC.

The chain carries TRBV7-9 and TRBJ2-7; 9 bases align to TRBD1. CDR1 and CDR2 (germline): SEHNR, FQNEAQ (reference sequence). V was pared by 4 bases and J by 3 bases, with 10 bases of the junction left unmatched. The CDR3 totals 16 residues. The CDR3 here is CASSSPGQGDGYEQYF. CDR3 sequence (DNA): TGTGCCAGCAGCTCCCCGGGACAGGGTGATGGCTACGAGCAGTACTTC.

In its sample, this clonotype was seen many times. This chain uses TRBV15 with TRBJ2-7; D may correspond to TRBD1 or TRBD2 (5 bases each). This CDR3 has 15 residues. The V gene's germline CDR1 is LNHNV and CDR2 YYDKDF (reference sequence). V was cut by 3 bases and J by 2 bases, with 14 bases left in between. For the CDR3, the DNA is TGTGCCACCAGCAGGAACCTGGGACCAACCTACGAGCAGTACTTC. As protein: CATSRNLGPTYEQYF.

The genes are TRBV4-3 and TRBJ1-1; D uncertain. The CDR3 covers 16 residues. Looked up from germline, CDR1 is LGHNA and CDR2 is YSLEER. The V gene lost 1 base and the J gene lost 1 base, with 13 bases spanning the gap. CDR3 amino acids: CASSQGSVRSNTEAFF. The DNA of the CDR3 is TGCGCCAGCAGCCAAGGATCCGTCAGGTCGAACACTGAAGCTTTCTTT.

This clonotype has a handful of counts. V is TRBV3-1 and J is TRBJ2-5; tentative D call: TRBD2 (6 bases). This CDR3 comprises 12 residues. The germline CDR1 and CDR2 sequences are LGHDT and YNNKEL (reference sequence). V lost 5 bases and J lost 7, with 11 bases in between. The CDR3 loop reads CASSASVVTQYF. The CDR3 coding sequence is TGTGCCAGCAGCGCTAGCGTTGTGACCCAGTACTTC.

This clonotype was observed a few times. V and J are TRBV14 and TRBJ2-7; 7 bases map to TRBD1. Germline values: CDR1 SGHDN, CDR2 FVKESK. This CDR3 comprises 17 residues. The V segment lost 3 bases and the J segment 3 bases; nucleotides outside the gene matches: 14. This CDR3 reads CASSHDDIRDRDYEQYF. The DNA for the CDR3 is TGTGCCAGCAGCCATGATGACATCCGGGACAGAGACTACGAGCAGTACTTC. Full variable domain (missing parts from reference TRBV14 and TRBJ2-7): EAGVTQFPSHSVIEKGQTVTLRCDPISGHDNLYWYRRVMGKEIKFLLHFVKESKQDESGMPNNRFLAERTGGTYSTLKVQPAELEDSGVYFCASSHDDIRDRDYEQYFGPGTRLTVT.

This clonotype was seen more than once but under ten times. With a much larger clone just one base away, this may be a read error. The chain combines TRBV11-2 with TRBJ1-5; no clear D. CDR3 length equals 18 residues. Trimming left V 0 bases short and J 5 bases short, with 20 bases between. The germline V gene has CDR1 SGHAT and CDR2 FQNNGV. CDR3 residues: CASSLEVLRSHEYQPQHF. The CDR3 DNA is TGTGCCAGCAGCTTAGAGGTCCTAAGATCCCACGAGTATCAGCCCCAGCATTTT.

This clonotype has at least ten counts. This chain links TRBV12-3 or TRBV12-4 with TRBJ2-5; D is undetermined. The CDR3 is 15 residues long. V was shortened by 1 base and J by 4 bases, with 13 bases between the two germline ends. The DNA of the CDR3 is TGTGCCAGCAGTTTAGGTGACTGGGCAGGAGAGACCCAGTACTTC. It codes for CASSLGDWAGETQYF.

This clonotype was counted only a few times. V and J are TRBV20-1 and TRBJ2-7, with 11 bases fitting TRBD2. The CDR3 sequence is 15 residues long. The V and J ends lost 2 bases and 2 bases, in that order; junction bases with no gene match: 5. Looked up from germline, CDR1 is DFQATT and CDR2 is SNEGSKA (reference sequence). CDR3 coding DNA: TGCAGTGCTAGATATAGCGGGAGGGGTCCCTACGAGCAGTACTTC. Translating gives CSARYSGRGPYEQYF.